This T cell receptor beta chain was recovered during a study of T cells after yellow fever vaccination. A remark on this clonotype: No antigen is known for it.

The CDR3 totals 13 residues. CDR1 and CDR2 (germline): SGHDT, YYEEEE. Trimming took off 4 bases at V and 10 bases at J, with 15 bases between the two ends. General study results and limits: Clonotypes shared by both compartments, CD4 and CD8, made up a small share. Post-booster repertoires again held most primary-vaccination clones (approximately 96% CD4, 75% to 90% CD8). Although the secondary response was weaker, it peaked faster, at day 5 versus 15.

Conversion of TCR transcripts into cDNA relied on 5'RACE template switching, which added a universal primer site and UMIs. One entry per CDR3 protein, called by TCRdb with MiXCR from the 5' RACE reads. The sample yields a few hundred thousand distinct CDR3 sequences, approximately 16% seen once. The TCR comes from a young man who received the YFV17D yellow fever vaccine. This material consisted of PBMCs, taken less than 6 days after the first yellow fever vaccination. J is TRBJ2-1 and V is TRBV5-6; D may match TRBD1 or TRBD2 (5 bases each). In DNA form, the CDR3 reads TGTGCCAGCAGCGATACAGGTAGCGAGGAGCAGTTCTTC. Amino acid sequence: CASSDTGSEEQFF.